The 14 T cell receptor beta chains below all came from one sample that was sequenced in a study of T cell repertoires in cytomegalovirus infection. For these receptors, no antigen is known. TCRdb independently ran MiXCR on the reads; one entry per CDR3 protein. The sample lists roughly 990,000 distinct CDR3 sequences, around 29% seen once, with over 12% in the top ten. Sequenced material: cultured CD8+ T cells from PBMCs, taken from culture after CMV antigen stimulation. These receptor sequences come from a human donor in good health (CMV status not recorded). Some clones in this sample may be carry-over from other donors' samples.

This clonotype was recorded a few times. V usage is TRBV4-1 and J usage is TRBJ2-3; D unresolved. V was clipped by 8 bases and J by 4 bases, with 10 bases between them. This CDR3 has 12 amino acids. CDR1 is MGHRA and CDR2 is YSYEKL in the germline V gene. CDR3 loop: CASGPGSDTQYF. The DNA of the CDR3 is TGCGCCAGCGGCCCGGGTTCAGATACGCAGTATTTT.

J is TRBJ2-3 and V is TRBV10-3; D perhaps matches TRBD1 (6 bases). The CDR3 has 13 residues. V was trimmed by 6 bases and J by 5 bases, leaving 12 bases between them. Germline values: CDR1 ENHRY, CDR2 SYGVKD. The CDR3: CAISGDRRDTQYF. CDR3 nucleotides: TGTGCCATCAGCGGCGACAGGAGAGATACGCAGTATTTT.

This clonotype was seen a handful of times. The CDR3 sequence is CSASSGSSTDTQYF. As DNA, the CDR3 is TGCAGTGCCAGTAGCGGTTCTAGCACAGATACGCAGTATTTT. This chain connects TRBV20-1 to TRBJ2-3; weak D call: TRBD2 (6 bases). V gave up 6 bases and J gave up 0 bases, with 13 bases separating them. Germline CDR1 reads DFQATT; CDR2 reads SNEGSKA (reference sequence). This CDR3 comprises 14 residues.

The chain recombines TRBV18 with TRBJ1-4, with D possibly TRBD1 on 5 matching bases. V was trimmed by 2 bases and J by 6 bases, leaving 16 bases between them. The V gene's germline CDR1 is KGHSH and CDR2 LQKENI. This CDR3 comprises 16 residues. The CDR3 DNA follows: TGTGCCAGCTCACCAGGGATCCGGCAGGGCTATGAAAAACTGTTTTTT. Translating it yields CASSPGIRQGYEKLFF.

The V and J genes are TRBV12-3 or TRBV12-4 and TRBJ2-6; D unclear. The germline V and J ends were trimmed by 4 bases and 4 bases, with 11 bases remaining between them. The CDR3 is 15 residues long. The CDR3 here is CASSSPFYGANVLTF. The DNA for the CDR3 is TGTGCCAGCAGTTCCCCTTTTTACGGGGCCAACGTCCTGACTTTC.

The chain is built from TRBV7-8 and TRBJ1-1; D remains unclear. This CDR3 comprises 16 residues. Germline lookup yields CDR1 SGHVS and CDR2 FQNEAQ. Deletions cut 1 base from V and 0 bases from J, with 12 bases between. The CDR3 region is CASSLGGPYMNTEAFF. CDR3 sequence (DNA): TGTGCCAGCAGCTTAGGAGGGCCCTACATGAACACTGAAGCTTTCTTT.

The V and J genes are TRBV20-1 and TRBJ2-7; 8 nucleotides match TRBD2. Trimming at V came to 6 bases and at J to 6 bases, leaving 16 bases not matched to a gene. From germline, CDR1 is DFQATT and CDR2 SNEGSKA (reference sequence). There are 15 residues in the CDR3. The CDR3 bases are TGCAGTGCCACAGAAACTGGACTAGCACTGCTCGAGCAGTACTTC. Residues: CSATETGLALLEQYF.

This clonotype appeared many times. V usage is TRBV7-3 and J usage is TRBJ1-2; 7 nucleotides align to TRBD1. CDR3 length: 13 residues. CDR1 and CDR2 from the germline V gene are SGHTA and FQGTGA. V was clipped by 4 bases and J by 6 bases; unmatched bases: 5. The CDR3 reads CASSSTGVDGYTF. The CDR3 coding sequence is TGTGCCAGCAGCTCCACAGGGGTAGATGGCTACACCTTC.

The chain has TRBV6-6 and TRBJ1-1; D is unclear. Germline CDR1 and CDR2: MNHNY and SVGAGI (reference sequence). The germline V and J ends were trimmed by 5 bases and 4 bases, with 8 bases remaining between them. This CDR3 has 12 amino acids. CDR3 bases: TGTGCCAGCAGTCGAGTTACCACTGAAGCTTTCTTT. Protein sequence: CASSRVTTEAFF.

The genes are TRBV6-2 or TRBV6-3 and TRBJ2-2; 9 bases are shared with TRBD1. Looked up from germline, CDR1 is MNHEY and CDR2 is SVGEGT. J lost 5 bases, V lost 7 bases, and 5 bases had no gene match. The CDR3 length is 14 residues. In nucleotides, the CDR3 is TGTGCCAGCACCGGACAGGGGTGGACCGGGGAGCTGTTTTTT. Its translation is CASTGQGWTGELFF.

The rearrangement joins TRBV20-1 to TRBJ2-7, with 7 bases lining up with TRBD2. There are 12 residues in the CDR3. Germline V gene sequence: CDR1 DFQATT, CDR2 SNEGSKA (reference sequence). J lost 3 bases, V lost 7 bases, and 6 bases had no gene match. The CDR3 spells CSVRGDSYEQYF. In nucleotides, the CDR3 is TGCAGTGTCCGGGGGGATAGCTACGAGCAGTACTTC.

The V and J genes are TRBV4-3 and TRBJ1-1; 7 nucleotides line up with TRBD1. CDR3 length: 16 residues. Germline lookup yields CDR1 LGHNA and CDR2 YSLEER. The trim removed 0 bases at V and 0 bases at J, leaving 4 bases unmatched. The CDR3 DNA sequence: TGCGCCAGCAGCCAAGATTTCGGACAGGTGAACACTGAAGCTTTCTTT. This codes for CASSQDFGQVNTEAFF.

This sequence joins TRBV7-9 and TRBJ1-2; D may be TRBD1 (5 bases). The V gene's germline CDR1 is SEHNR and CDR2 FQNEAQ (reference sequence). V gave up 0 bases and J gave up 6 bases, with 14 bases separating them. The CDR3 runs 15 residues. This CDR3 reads CASSLAGREFDGYTF. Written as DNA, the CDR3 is TGTGCCAGCAGCTTAGCGGGCAGGGAATTCGATGGCTACACCTTC.

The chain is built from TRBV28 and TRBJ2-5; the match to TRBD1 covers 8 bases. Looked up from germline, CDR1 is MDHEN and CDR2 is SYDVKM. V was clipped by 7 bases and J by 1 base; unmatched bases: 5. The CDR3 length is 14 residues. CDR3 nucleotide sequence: TGTGCCAGCACCCTTGACAGGGGCCAAGAGACCCAGTACTTC. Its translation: CASTLDRGQETQYF.